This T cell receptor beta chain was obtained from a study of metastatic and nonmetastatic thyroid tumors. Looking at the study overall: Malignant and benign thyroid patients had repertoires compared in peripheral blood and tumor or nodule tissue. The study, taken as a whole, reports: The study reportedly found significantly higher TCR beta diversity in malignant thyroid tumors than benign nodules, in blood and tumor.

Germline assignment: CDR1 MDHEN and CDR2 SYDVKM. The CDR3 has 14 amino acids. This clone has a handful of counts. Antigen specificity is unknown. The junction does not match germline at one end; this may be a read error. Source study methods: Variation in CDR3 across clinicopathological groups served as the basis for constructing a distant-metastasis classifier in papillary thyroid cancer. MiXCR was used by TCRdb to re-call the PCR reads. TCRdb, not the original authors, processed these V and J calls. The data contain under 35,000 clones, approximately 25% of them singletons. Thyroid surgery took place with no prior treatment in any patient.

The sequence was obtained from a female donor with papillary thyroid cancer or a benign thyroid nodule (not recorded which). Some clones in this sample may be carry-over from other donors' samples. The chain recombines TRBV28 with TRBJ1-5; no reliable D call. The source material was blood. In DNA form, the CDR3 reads TGTGCCATCAGGCGGAGAGGAGGGAATCAGCCCCAACATTTT. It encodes CAIRRRGGNQPQHF. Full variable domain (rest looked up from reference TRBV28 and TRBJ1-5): DVKVTQSSRYLVKRTGEKVFLECVQDMDHENMFWYRQDPGLGLRLIYFSYDVKMKEKGDIPEGYSVSREKKERFSLILESASTNQTSMYLCAIRRRGGNQPQHFGDGTRLSIL.